This T cell receptor beta chain stems from a study of blood T cells in healthy people across ages (dated by TCRdb to the mid-2010s). With regard to the full study: Template switching captured roughly one uniquely barcoded TCR beta cDNA molecule per two T cells in model experiments. Using the same blood draw, the study looked at two additional independent replicas of 1 million unique cDNA reads for two donors, one aged 18 to 29 and the other aged 80 or older. The study measured age-related changes in TCR beta repertoire diversity using deep sequencing normalized with unique cDNA molecular identifiers. Donors of different ages were randomly distributed across sequencing lanes to avoid experimental bias. The donors were split into four age groups: young (average about 16 years), middle-aged (39), aged (around 67) and long-lived (more than 80).

As to this clonotype: Its target antigen remains unknown. No much larger clone is present one base from it, and per-base qualities are unavailable.

Inclusive of the bounding cysteine and phenylalanine, the CDR3 is 14 residues long. The retained sequence is limited to the CDR3, 42 bases, with the frame set at the first base. Systemically healthy Caucasian individuals from Russia, around 39 in total and aged 6 to 90 years, were included as donors. About 10 milliliters of peripheral blood were drawn from each donor into EDTA-treated Vacutainer tubes. Ficoll-Paque density-gradient centrifugation was used to isolate PBMCs, with at least 6 million per sample. Total RNA, at least 6 micrograms per sample, was extracted from PBMCs with Trizol reagent. For every donor, flow cytometry on a PBMC aliquot measured the percentage of naive CD45RAhigh/CD27high T cells. What the authors observed across the whole study: Because the CMV infection status of the donors was unknown, age-related changes in expanded clonotypes may potentially have been confounded. Since profiling was done on bulk unsorted PBMCs, naive and antigen-experienced compartments could not be conclusively compared. Compared with the aged group, more naive CD4+ T cells, fewer expanded clones and increased TCR diversity were shown by the long-lived group, suggesting age selection. Total diversity estimates from one million sequenced T cells were considered lower bounds and underestimates. The percentage of naive T cells measured by flow cytometry correlated strongly with observed TCR beta diversity. As age increased, observed TCR beta diversity per million T cells dropped in a roughly linear way, and a significant reduction was already evident by age 40.

Library method: 5' RACE. Sequencer: Illumina HiSeq 2500. A second PCR of roughly 7 to 11 cycles was performed with a sample-barcoded 5' primer and a J-beta primer mix. A unique molecular identifier was introduced onto each TCR beta cDNA molecule by a template-switch 5' adaptor carrying 12 random nucleotides. Each sample yielded at least 3 million CDR3-containing paired-end reads. All of the RNA was converted into first-strand cDNA using the Mint cDNA synthesis kit, with a TRBC-specific oligonucleotide serving as the primer. Following uracil-DNA glycosylase treatment, all cDNA underwent a first 18-cycle PCR with the universal primers M1SS and BC2_uni_R. Per the original workflow: For normalization, 1 million high-quality reads, each with a distinct molecular identifier, were randomly selected from each sample. Reads sharing molecular identifiers were discarded rather than binned into consensus sequences. CDR3 identification, clonotype clustering and error correction used MiTCR with a Q25 quality threshold and the strictest error-elimination algorithm. Lower-bound total TCR beta diversity was estimated with a nonparametric unseen species model using Euler transformation. Starting from the raw public reads, TCRdb applied fastp trimming at Q25, assembled clones with MiXCR and retained in-frame beta chains. Rows are unified per CDR3 protein, each entry keeping the most common DNA and genes. Clone size and V and J calls follow TCRdb, not the original study. This sample gives some 860,000 distinct CDR3 sequences in total; more than 55% of them show up just once. Of the sample, around 24% is held by the ten largest clones.

The source material was blood. The chain links TRBV21-1 with TRBJ1-1; TRBD1, as called in the table, went unchecked against the DNA. TRBV21-1 is classified as a pseudogene. This receptor was obtained from a man aged 35-49 years in good health. The nucleotides read TGTGCCAGCAGGGGGGAACAGGGGGGAACTGAAGCTTTCTTT. This translates into CASRGEQGGTEAFF.